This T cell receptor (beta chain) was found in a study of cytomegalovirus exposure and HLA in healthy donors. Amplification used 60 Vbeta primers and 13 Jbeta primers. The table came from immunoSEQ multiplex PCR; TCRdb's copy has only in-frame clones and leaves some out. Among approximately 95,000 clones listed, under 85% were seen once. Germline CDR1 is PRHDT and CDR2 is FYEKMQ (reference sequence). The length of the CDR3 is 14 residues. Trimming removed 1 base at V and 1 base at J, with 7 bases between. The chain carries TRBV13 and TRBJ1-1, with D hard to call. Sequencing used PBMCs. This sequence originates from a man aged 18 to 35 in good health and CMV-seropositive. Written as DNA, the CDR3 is TGTGCCAGCAGCTTAGACCAGGAGAACACTGAAGCTTTCTTT. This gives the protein CASSLDQENTEAFF.